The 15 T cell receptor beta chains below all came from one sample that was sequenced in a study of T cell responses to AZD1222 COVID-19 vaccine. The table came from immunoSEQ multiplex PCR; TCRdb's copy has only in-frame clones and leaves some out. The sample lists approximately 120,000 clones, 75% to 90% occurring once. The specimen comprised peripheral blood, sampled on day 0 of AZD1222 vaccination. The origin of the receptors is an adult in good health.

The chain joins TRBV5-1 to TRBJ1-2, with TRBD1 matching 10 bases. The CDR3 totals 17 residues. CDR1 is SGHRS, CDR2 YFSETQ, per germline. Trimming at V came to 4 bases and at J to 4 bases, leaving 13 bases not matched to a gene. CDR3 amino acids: CASSPTPGQGISYGYTF. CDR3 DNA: TGCGCCAGCAGCCCCACCCCGGGACAGGGGATTTCCTATGGCTACACCTTC.

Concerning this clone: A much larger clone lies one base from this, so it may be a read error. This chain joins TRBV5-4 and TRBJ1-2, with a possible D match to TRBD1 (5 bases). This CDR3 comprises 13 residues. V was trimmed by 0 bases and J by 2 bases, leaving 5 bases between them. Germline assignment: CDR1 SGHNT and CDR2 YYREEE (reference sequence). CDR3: CASSLGQNYGYTF. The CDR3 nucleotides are TGTGCCAGCAGCTTGGGACAGAACTATGGCTACACCTTC.

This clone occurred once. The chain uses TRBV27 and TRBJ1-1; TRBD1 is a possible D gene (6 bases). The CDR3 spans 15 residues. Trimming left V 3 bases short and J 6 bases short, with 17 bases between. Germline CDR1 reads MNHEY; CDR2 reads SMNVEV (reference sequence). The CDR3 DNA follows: TGTGCCAGCAGTTTGTATCAGGGGACTGCTCCTGAAGCTTTCTTT. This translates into CASSLYQGTAPEAFF.

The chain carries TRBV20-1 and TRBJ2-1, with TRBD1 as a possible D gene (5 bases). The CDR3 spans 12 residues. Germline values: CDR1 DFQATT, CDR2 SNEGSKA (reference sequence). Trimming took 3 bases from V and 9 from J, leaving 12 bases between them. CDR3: CSASAGYAEQFF. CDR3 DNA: TGCAGTGCTAGTGCAGGGTATGCTGAGCAGTTCTTC.

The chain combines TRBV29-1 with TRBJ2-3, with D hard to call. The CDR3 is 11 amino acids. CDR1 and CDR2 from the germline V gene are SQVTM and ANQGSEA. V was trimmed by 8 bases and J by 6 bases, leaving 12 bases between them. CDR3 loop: CSPKEGDTQYF. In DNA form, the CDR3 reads TGCAGCCCGAAGGAAGGGGATACGCAGTATTTT.

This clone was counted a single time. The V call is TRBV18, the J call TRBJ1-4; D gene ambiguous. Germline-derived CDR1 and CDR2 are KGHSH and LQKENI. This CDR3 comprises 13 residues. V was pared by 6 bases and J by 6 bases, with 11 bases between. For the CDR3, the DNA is TGTGCCAGCTCTCCCGGACTTGATGAAAAACTGTTTTTT. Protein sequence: CASSPGLDEKLFF.

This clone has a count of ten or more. CDR3 sequence (DNA): TGCGCCAGCAGCCAAGATAACACTGAAGCTTTCTTT. This encodes CASSQDNTEAFF. V gene TRBV4-3 combines with J gene TRBJ1-1; D gene ambiguous. The CDR3 is 12 amino acids. V lost 0 bases and J 2 bases, leaving 1 base between the germline ends. The germline V gene has CDR1 LGHNA and CDR2 YSLEER.

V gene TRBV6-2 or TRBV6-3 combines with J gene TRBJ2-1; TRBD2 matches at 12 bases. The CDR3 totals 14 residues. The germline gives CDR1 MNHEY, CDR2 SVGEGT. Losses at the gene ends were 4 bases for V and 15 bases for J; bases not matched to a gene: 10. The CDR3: CASSFRLAGVPLFF. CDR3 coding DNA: TGTGCCAGCAGTTTCCGACTAGCGGGGGTTCCCCTGTTCTTC.

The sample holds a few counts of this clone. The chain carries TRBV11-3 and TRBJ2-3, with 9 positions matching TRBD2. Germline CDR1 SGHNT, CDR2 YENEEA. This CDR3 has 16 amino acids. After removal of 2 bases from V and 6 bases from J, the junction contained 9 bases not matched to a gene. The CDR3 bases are TGTGCCAGCAGCTTAACTGGGCGGGGGGGCATGGATACGCAGTATTTT. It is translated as CASSLTGRGGMDTQYF.

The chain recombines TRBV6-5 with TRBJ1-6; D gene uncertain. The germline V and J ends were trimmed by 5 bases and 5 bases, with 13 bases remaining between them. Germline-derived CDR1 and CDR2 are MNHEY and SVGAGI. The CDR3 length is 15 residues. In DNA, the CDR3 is TGTGCCAGCAGTATGTTTCAGGCAAATAATTCACCCCTCCACTTT. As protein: CASSMFQANNSPLHF.

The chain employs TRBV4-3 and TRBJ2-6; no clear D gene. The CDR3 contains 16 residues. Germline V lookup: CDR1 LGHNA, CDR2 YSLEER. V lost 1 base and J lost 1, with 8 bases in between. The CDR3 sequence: CASSQGVTSGANVLTF. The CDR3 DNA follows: TGCGCCAGCAGCCAAGGGGTAACATCTGGGGCCAACGTCCTGACTTTC.

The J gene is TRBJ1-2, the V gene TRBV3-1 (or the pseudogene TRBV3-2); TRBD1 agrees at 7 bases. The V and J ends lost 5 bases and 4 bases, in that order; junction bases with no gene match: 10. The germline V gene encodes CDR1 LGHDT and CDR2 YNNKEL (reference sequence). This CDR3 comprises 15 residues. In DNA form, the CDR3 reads TGTGCCAGCAGCTCTTGGGACAGAACCATCTATGGCTACACCTTC. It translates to CASSSWDRTIYGYTF.

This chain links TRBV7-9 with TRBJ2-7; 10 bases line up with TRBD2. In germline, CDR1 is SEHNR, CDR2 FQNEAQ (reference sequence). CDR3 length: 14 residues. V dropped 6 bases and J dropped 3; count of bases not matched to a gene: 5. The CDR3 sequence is CASRSGTSDYEQYF. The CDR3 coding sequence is TGTGCCAGCAGGTCCGGGACTAGCGACTACGAGCAGTACTTC.

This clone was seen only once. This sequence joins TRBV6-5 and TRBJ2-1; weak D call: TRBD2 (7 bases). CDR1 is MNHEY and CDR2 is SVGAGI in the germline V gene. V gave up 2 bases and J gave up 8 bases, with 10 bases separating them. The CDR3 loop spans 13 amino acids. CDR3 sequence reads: CASSYKGGHEQFF. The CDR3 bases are TGTGCCAGCAGTTACAAGGGGGGGCATGAGCAGTTCTTC.

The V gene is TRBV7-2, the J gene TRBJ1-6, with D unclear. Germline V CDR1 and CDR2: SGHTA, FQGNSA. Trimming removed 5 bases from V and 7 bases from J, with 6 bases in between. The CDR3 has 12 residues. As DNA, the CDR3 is TGTGCCAGCAGCCTTGACAATTCACCCCTCCACTTT. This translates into CASSLDNSPLHF.